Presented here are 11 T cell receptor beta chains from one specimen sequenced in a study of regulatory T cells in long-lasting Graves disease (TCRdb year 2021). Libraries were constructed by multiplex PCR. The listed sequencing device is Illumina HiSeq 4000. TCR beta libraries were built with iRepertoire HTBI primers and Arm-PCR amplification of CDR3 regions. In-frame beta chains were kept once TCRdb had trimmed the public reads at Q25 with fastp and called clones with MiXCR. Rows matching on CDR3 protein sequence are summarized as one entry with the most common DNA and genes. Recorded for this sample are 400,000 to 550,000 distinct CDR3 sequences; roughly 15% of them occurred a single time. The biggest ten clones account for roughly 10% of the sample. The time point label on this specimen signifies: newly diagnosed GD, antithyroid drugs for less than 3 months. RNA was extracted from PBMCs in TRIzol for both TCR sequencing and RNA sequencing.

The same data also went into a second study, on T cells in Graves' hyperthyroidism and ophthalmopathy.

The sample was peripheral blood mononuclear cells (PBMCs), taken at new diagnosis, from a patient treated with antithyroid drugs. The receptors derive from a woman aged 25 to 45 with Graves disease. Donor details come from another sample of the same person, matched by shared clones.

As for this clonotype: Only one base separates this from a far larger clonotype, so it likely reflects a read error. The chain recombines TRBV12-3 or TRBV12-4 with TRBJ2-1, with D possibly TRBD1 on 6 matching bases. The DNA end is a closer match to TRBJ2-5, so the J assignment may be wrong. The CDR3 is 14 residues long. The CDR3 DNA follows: TGTGCCAGCAGTTCAATGGGGGCAGGAGAGACCCAGTACTTC. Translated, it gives CASSSMGAGETQYF.

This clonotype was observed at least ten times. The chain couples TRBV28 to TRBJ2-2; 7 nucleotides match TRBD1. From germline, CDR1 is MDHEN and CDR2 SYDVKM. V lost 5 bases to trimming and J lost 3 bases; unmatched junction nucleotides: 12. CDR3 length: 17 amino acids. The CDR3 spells CASSPPPGGEYTGELFF. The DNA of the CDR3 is TGTGCCAGCAGTCCCCCTCCAGGGGGTGAGTACACCGGGGAGCTGTTTTTT.

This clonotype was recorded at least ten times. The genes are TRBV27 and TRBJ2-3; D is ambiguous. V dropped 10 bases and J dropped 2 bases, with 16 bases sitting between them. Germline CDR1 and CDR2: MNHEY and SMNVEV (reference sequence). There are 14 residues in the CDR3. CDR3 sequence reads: CATRQGPYTDTQYF. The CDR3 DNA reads TGTGCCACTCGCCAAGGGCCCTACACAGATACGCAGTATTTT.

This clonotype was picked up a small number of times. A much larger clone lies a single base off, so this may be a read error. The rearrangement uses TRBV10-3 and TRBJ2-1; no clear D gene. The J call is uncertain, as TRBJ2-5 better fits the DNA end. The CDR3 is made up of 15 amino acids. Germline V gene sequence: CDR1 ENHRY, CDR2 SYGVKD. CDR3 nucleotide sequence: TGTGCCATCAGTGAGTCGAGGATTGGGCGAGAGACCCAGTACTTC. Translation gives CAISESRIGRETQYF.

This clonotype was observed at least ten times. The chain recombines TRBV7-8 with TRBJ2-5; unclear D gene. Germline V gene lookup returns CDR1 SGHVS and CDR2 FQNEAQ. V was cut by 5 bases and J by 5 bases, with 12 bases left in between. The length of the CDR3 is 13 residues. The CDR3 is CASSPLSRETQYF. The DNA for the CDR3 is TGTGCCAGCAGCCCCCTAAGCCGGGAGACCCAGTACTTC.

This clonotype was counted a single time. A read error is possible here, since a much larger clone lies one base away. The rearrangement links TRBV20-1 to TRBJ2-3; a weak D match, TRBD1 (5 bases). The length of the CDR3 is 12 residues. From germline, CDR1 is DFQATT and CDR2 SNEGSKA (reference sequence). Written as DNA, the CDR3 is TGCACTGGGGCAAGGGGCACAGATACGCAGTATTTT. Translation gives CTGARGTDTQYF.

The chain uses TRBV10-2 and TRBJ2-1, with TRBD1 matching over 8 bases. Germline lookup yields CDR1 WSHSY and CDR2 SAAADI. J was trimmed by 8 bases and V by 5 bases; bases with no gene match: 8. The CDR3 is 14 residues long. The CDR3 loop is CASSSSDRVHEQFF. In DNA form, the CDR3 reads TGCGCCAGCAGTTCCTCGGACAGGGTTCATGAGCAGTTCTTC.

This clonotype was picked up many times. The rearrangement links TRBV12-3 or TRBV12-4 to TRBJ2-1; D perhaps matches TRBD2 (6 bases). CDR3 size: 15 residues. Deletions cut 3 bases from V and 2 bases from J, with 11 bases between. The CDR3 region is CASSFPGLTYNEQFF. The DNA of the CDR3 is TGTGCCAGCAGTTTCCCGGGACTCACCTACAATGAGCAGTTCTTC.

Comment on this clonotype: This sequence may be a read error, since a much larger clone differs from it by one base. CDR3 region: CASSPPATYQETQYF. Here the CDR3 DNA reads TGTGCCAGCAGCCCCCCAGCGACCTACCAAGAGACCCAGTACTTC. The chain employs TRBV11-2 and TRBJ2-5; D unresolved. Germline CDR1 and CDR2: SGHAT and FQNNGV. The CDR3 runs 15 residues. V gave up 5 bases and J gave up 0 bases, with 13 bases separating them.

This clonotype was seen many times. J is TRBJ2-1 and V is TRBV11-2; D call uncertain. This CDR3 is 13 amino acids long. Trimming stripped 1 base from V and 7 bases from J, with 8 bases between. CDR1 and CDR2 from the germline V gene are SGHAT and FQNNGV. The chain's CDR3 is CASSLVLGNEQFF. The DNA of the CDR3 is TGTGCCAGCAGCTTAGTCTTGGGGAATGAGCAGTTCTTC.

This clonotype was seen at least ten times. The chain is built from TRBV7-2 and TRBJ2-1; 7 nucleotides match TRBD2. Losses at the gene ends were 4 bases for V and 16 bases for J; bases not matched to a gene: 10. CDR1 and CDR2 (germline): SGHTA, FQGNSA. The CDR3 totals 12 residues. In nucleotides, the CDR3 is TGTGCCAGCAGCTCCTATCTAGCGGACCCCTTCTTC. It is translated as CASSSYLADPFF.